This T cell receptor beta chain appears in the sequencing data of a study of T cells in Graves' hyperthyroidism and ophthalmopathy. Study-level results: Blood samples included most of the expanded thyroid clonotypes exceeding 0.001.

Trimming removed 0 bases from V and 6 bases from J, with 12 bases in between. Germline CDR1 and CDR2: SQVTM and ANQGSEA. The CDR3 is 13 residues long. Authors of the study amplified TCR beta CDR3 regions from RNA transcripts. First-round RT-PCR of the TCR CDR3 relied on the HTBI primer set. TCRdb re-called the multiplex PCR reads with MiXCR, one entry per CDR3 protein. The sample consists of under 400,000 distinct CDR3 sequences, around a quarter of them appearing once. This clonotype was seen a handful of times. Its target is not known. Orbital computed tomography and thyroid ultrasound, together with serum TRAb and thyroxine and clinical symptoms, were used for diagnoses.

This TCR came from a man aged 50 to 60 with Graves' hyperthyroidism. The chain uses TRBV29-1 and TRBJ2-7; weak D call: TRBD1 (6 bases). Sequencing was carried out using blood. The CDR3, as DNA: TGCAGCGTTGAAGAGTCGGGACATGGCGAGCAGTACTTC. It yields the protein CSVEESGHGEQYF.